The clone carrying this T cell receptor (beta chain) has ten or more counts. The data are from a study of T cells in Graves' hyperthyroidism and ophthalmopathy. Authors of the study amplified TCR beta CDR3 regions from RNA transcripts. Primed by the HTBI set, a first-round RT-PCR was run on the TCR CDR3. Each CDR3 protein gets one entry after TCRdb re-called the multiplex PCR reads with MiXCR. This sample has approximately 600,000 distinct CDR3 sequences, with about 15% found just once. The germline V gene has CDR1 MNHNS and CDR2 SASEGT. There are 15 residues in the CDR3. The trim removed 7 bases at V and 4 bases at J, leaving 9 bases unmatched. Blood was sampled at initial diagnosis of hyperthyroidism, prior to onset of any ophthalmopathy symptoms.

The chain links TRBV6-1 to TRBJ1-4; 7 bases agree with TRBD1. Sequenced: blood. The clonotype comes from a woman in her twenties or thirties with Graves' hyperthyroidism that later progressed to Graves' ophthalmopathy. CDR3 in DNA: TGTGCCAGCACCAGAAGGGGACAGATTAATGAAAAACTGTTTTTT. This codes for CASTRRGQINEKLFF.